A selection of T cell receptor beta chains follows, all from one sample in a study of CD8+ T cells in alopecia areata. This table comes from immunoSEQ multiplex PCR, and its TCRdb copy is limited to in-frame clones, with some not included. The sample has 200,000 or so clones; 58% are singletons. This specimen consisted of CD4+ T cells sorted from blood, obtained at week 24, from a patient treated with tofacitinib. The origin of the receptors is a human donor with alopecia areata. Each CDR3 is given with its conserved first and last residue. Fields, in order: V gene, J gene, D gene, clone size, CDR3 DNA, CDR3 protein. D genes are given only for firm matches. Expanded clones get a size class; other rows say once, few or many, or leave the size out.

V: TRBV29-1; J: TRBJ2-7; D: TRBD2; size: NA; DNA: TGCAGCGTTGGGGGACTAGCGGGGTATTCCTACGAGCAGTACTTC; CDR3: CSVGGLAGYSYEQYF
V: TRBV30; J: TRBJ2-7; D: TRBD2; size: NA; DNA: TGTGCCTGGAGAAGCGGGAGTAGCTACGAGCAGTACTTC; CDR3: CAWRSGSSYEQYF
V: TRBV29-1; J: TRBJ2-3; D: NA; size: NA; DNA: TGCAGCGCCCGCGACTTGGGTGCCACAGATACGCAGTATTTT; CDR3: CSARDLGATDTQYF
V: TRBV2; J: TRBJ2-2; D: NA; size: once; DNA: TGTGCCAGCAGTGACGACACGACCGGGGAGCTGTTTTTT; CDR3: CASSDDTTGELFF
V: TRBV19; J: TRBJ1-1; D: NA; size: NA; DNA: TGTGCCAGTGGGGCCAGGGAAGGAAAAGCTTTCTTT; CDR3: CASGAREGKAFF
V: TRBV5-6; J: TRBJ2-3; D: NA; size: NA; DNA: TGTGCCAGCAGCTCCACGATCACAGATACGCAGTATTTT; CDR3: CASSSTITDTQYF
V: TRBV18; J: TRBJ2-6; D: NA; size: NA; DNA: TGTGCCAGCTCACCACCGTCAGGAGGGGTAATTGCCAACGTCCTGACTTTC; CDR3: CASSPPSGGVIANVLTF
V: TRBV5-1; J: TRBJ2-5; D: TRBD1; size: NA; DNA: TGCGCCAGCAGCCTCGGGACAGGGAGAGAGACCCAGTACTTC; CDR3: CASSLGTGRETQYF
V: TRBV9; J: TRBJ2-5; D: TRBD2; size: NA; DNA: TGTGCCAGCAGCGCCCGAGGACTAGCGAGCGCCTTGAGGGAGACCCAGTACTTC; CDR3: CASSARGLASALRETQYF
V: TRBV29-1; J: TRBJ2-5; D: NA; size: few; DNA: TGCAGCCTACGGACAAGACAAGAGACCCAGTACTTC; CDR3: CSLRTRQETQYF
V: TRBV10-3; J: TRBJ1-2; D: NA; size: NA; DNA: TGTGCCATCAGTGGGCAGGGCGTCTATGGCTACACCTTC; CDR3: CAISGQGVYGYTF
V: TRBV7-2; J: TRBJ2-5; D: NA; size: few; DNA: TGTGCCAGCAGCTATCTGGGGGGAAGGGAGGAGACCCAGTACTTC; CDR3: CASSYLGGREETQYF
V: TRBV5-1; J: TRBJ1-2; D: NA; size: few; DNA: TGCGCCAGCAGGGGAAGCAGGGGTAAGGATGGCTACACCTTC; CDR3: CASRGSRGKDGYTF
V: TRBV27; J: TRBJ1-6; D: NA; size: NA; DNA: TGTGCCAGCAGTAACAGGCCAGGGAGCTCACCCCTCCACTTT; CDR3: CASSNRPGSSPLHF
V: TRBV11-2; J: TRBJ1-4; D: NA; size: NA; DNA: TGTGCCAGCAGCCCAGGGGCAGGATTTAATGAAAAACTGTTTTTT; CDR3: CASSPGAGFNEKLFF
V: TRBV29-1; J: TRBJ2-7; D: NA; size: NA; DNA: TGCAGCGCACAGACAGGACCCGAGCAGTACTTC; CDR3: CSAQTGPEQYF
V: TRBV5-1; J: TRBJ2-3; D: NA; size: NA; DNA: TGCGCCAGCAGCAGCAGTCGTGGGTCCATCACAGATACGCAGTATTTT; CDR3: CASSSSRGSITDTQYF
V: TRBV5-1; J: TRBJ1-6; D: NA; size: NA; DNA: TGCGCCAGCAGCTTGGCCCTCGGCAGGGCAAATTCACCCCTCCACTTT; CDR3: CASSLALGRANSPLHF
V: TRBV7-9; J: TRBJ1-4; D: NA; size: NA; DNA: TGTGCCAGCCTAACTGCTGGGAATGAAAAACTGTTTTTT; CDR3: CASLTAGNEKLFF
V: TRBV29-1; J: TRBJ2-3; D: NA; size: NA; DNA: TGCAGCGTCAAGGGGCTAGCAGATACGCAGTATTTT; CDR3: CSVKGLADTQYF
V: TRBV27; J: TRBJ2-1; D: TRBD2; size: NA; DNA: TGTGCCAGCGGGAGCGGGAGTGGGAATGAGCAGTTCTTC; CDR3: CASGSGSGNEQFF
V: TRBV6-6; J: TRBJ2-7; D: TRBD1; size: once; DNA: TGTGCCAGCGTTGGTGGACAGGGATCCCCCTACGAGCAGTACTTC; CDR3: CASVGGQGSPYEQYF
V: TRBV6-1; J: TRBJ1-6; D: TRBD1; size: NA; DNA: TGTGCCAGCAGACCAGGGACAGGGGGCAATTCACCCCTCCACTTT; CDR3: CASRPGTGGNSPLHF
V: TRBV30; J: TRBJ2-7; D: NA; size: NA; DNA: TGTGCCTGGAGTGTAAGGGACGAGCAGTACTTC; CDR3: CAWSVRDEQYF
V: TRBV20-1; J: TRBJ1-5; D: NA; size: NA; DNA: TGCAGTGCTGCGGACAGAAGGGAGGTATATTTT; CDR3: CSAADRREVYF
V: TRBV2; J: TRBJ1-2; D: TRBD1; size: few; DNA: TGTGCCAGCATCTTCGACAGGGGGGATGGCTACACCTTC; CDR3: CASIFDRGDGYTF